The 30 T cell receptor beta chains in this list originate from one sample, sequenced in a study of T cells in Graves' hyperthyroidism and ophthalmopathy. RNA transcripts served as the template for amplifying TCR beta CDR3 regions. HTBI primers were used for first-round RT-PCR of the TCR CDR3. TCRdb passed the multiplex PCR reads through MiXCR, listing each CDR3 protein once. The sample lists about 480,000 distinct CDR3 sequences, around 15% occurring once. The specimen sequenced was blood. These receptors were taken from a woman between 18 and 30 years old with Graves' hyperthyroidism.

The rearrangement uses TRBV6-1 and TRBJ1-3; D is possibly TRBD1 (6 bases). The germline V gene encodes CDR1 MNHNS and CDR2 SASEGT. The CDR3 is 18 amino acids. V lost 1 base and J 5 bases, leaving 21 bases between the germline ends. CDR3 protein: CASSEVPRLQGLRNTIYF. The CDR3 coding sequence is TGTGCCAGCAGTGAAGTACCCCGCTTGCAGGGGCTGAGAAACACCATATATTTT.

This clonotype appeared many times. The CDR3 protein is CSVDNGLNGYTF. In DNA, the CDR3 is TGCAGCGTTGATAACGGACTCAATGGCTACACCTTC. This chain connects TRBV29-1 to TRBJ1-2; no reliable D call. This CDR3 comprises 12 residues. The V end lost 3 bases, the J end lost 6 bases, and 11 bases lay between the germline ends. CDR1 is SQVTM and CDR2 is ANQGSEA in the germline V gene.

The V call is TRBV19, the J call TRBJ2-2, with D perhaps matching TRBD1 or TRBD2 (6 bases each). This CDR3 region has 16 residues. V dropped 8 bases and J dropped 6 bases, with 22 bases sitting between them. Germline-derived CDR1 and CDR2 are LNHDA and SQIVND (reference sequence). DNA of the CDR3: TGTGCCAGTGGAAAAAGGGGGGTATCGGTGGCCGGGGAGCTGTTTTTT. It is translated as CASGKRGVSVAGELFF.

This clonotype came up many times. The CDR3 DNA reads TGCAGTGCTGGACCGCTTGGTAGCGGACCGGCAGATACGCAGTATTTT. Translation gives CSAGPLGSGPADTQYF. The chain uses TRBV20-1 and TRBJ2-3; a possible D gene is TRBD2 (6 bases). The V end was cut by 5 bases, the J end by 4 bases, with 22 bases between. Germline CDR1 DFQATT, CDR2 SNEGSKA (reference sequence). The CDR3 extends over 16 amino acids.

This clonotype was recorded at least ten times. This chain joins TRBV10-3 and TRBJ2-7; D possibly corresponds to TRBD1 (6 bases). The germline CDR1 and CDR2 sequences are ENHRY and SYGVKD. CDR3 size: 12 residues. Trimming took off 10 bases at V and 1 base at J, with 11 bases between the two ends. CDR3 sequence reads: CATTDSSYEQYV. As DNA, the CDR3 is TGTGCCACCACGGACAGTTCCTACGAGCAGTACGTC.

This clonotype was recorded many times. This rearrangement joins TRBV6-2 or TRBV6-3 to TRBJ2-3; D is undetermined. The germline V and J ends were trimmed by 5 bases and 2 bases, with 14 bases remaining between them. This CDR3 region has 15 residues. Germline V gene lookup returns CDR1 MNHEY and CDR2 SVGEGT. The CDR3 sequence is CASSVLTLITDTQYF. CDR3 coding DNA: TGTGCCAGCAGTGTACTGACACTCATCACAGATACGCAGTATTTT.

This clonotype has ten or more counts. This chain uses TRBV2 with TRBJ1-4; D not resolved. The CDR3 extends over 12 amino acids. The V gene lost 6 bases and the J gene lost 7 bases, with 9 bases spanning the gap. CDR1 is SNHLY and CDR2 is FYNNEI in the germline V gene. The CDR3 bases are TGTGCCAGCAGGGAGGGAGGTGAAAAACTGTTTTTT. This sequence encodes CASREGGEKLFF.

Concerning this clonotype itself: Just one base apart from a much larger clone, this may be a read error. The V and J genes are TRBV18 and TRBJ1-1; maybe TRBD1 (6 bases). The germline V gene encodes CDR1 KGHSH and CDR2 LQKENI. The V end was cut by 4 bases, the J end by 1 base, with 16 bases between. The CDR3 runs to 16 residues. DNA of the CDR3: TGTGCCAGCTCACGAGGGACACGGAGGAGGAACACTGAAGCTTTCTTT. Translating it yields CASSRGTRRRNTEAFF.

This clonotype was counted many times. This chain links TRBV12-3 or TRBV12-4 with TRBJ1-5; the match to TRBD1 covers 8 bases. V lost 6 bases and J lost 7; bases outside the gene matches: 5. The CDR3 loop spans 13 amino acids. The CDR3 spells CASSPDRVQPQHF. As DNA, the CDR3 is TGTGCCAGCAGCCCGGACAGGGTACAGCCCCAGCATTTT.

Many counts were recorded for this clonotype. The rearrangement uses TRBV11-1 and TRBJ2-7, with TRBD2 as a possible D gene (6 bases). V was clipped by 3 bases and J by 2 bases, with 11 bases between them. The CDR3 totals 14 residues. Germline values: CDR1 SGHAT, CDR2 FQDESV (reference sequence). The DNA of the CDR3 is TGTGCCAGCAGCTTTAGCGGTCCTACCTACGAGCAGTACTTC. This gives the protein CASSFSGPTYEQYF.

This sequence joins TRBV2 and TRBJ1-5; 7 positions match TRBD1. After removal of 6 bases from V and 3 bases from J, the junction contained 11 bases not matched to a gene. The CDR3 runs 16 residues. Per germline, CDR1 SNHLY and CDR2 FYNNEI. The CDR3 sequence is CASSRGGGQLNQPQHF. The DNA of the CDR3 is TGTGCCAGCAGCCGGGGGGGGGGACAGCTCAATCAGCCCCAGCATTTT.

The chain joins TRBV9 to TRBJ2-3; the D is unclear. With 3 bases removed from V and 0 bases from J, the gap between germline ends came to 8 bases. The CDR3 runs 14 residues. Germline V gives CDR1 SGDLS, CDR2 YYNGEE. In DNA, the CDR3 is TGTGCCAGCAGCGGAGACGGGAGCACAGATACGCAGTATTTT. Its translation is CASSGDGSTDTQYF.

This clonotype was observed a few times. This chain joins TRBV29-1 and TRBJ2-6; D is possibly TRBD1 or TRBD2 (6 bases each). The germline CDR1 and CDR2 sequences are SQVTM and ANQGSEA. The germline V and J ends were trimmed by 0 bases and 1 base, with 19 bases remaining between them. The CDR3 extends over 19 amino acids. The CDR3 reads CSVEEYPQGTGSGANVLTF. The CDR3 coding sequence is TGCAGCGTTGAAGAATATCCCCAGGGGACTGGGTCTGGGGCCAACGTCCTGACTTTC.

The chain links TRBV19 to TRBJ1-1, with D hard to call. Per germline, CDR1 LNHDA and CDR2 SQIVND (reference sequence). V was trimmed by 7 bases and J by 1 base, leaving 16 bases between them. The CDR3 has 15 residues. The chain's CDR3 is CASTEVSLGNTEAFF. CDR3 coding DNA: TGTGCCAGTACCGAGGTCTCTTTGGGGAACACTGAAGCTTTCTTT.

This clonotype showed up just a few times. The gene calls are TRBV7-8 and TRBJ2-2; no firm D call. The CDR3 covers 16 residues. Trimming removed 3 bases from V and 8 bases from J, with 19 bases in between. Germline CDR1 reads SGHVS; CDR2 reads FQNEAQ. The CDR3 DNA reads TGTGCCAGCAGCTTTAAGGGCTTTTACACACCGGGGGAGCTGTTTTTT. It yields the protein CASSFKGFYTPGELFF.

CDR3 region: CASSLALAGGRETQYF. DNA of the CDR3: TGTGCCAGCAGCTTGGCCCTAGCGGGAGGGCGGGAGACCCAGTACTTC. This chain uses TRBV5-4 with TRBJ2-5, with 12 bases that match TRBD2. The junction had 5 bases not matched to a gene; V was cut back by 0 bases and J by 5 bases. This CDR3 has 16 residues. Germline CDR1 and CDR2: SGHNT and YYREEE (reference sequence).

The chain couples TRBV19 to TRBJ2-7; 9 bases agree with TRBD1. This CDR3 is 15 amino acids long. V dropped 6 bases and J dropped 9; count of bases not matched to a gene: 15. The germline gives CDR1 LNHDA, CDR2 SQIVND (reference sequence). The CDR3 here is CASRGKGQGIVRQYF. In DNA, the CDR3 is TGTGCCAGTAGGGGAAAGGGACAGGGCATAGTCCGGCAGTACTTC. Complete variable domain (other parts from reference TRBV19 and TRBJ2-7): DGGITQSPKYLFRKEGQNVTLSCEQNLNHDAMYWYRQDPGQGLRLIYYSQIVNDFQKGDIAEGYSVSREKKESFPLTVTSAQKNPTAFYLCASRGKGQGIVRQYFGPGTRLTVT.

This clonotype was observed at least ten times. The chain employs TRBV2 and TRBJ1-1, with 9 bases identical to TRBD1. V lost 9 bases and J lost 7; bases outside the gene matches: 6. The CDR3 totals 12 residues. Germline V gives CDR1 SNHLY, CDR2 FYNNEI. The CDR3 region is CARGQGIGEAFF. The CDR3 nucleotides read TGTGCCAGGGGACAGGGAATAGGTGAAGCTTTCTTT. Drawing the rest from reference TRBV2 and TRBJ1-1, the complete variable domain is EPEVTQTPSHQVTQMGQEVILRCVPISNHLYFYWYRQILGQKVEFLVSFYNNEISEKSEIFDDQFSVERPDGSNFTLKIRSTKLEDSAMYFCARGQGIGEAFFGQGTRLTVV.

This clonotype was observed many times. This chain links TRBV6-6 with TRBJ2-5; a possible D gene is TRBD2 (6 bases). The V gene's germline CDR1 is MNHNY and CDR2 SVGAGI (reference sequence). The CDR3 runs 16 residues. Deletions cut 0 bases from V and 3 bases from J, with 14 bases between. CDR3 region: CASSYSPSAPEETQYF. As DNA, the CDR3 is TGTGCCAGCAGTTACTCTCCTAGCGCACCCGAAGAGACCCAGTACTTC.

CDR3 in amino acids: CASSYRTSGQETQYF. CDR3 bases: TGTGCCAGCAGTTATCGGACTAGCGGGCAAGAGACCCAGTACTTC. The chain joins TRBV5-4 to TRBJ2-5; 11 bases map to TRBD2. After removal of 5 bases from V and 2 bases from J, the junction contained 5 bases not matched to a gene. Germline V gives CDR1 SGHNT, CDR2 YYREEE (reference sequence). The CDR3 extends over 15 amino acids.

This clonotype showed up just a few times. This chain joins TRBV12-3 or TRBV12-4 and TRBJ2-1; no clear D gene. The length of the CDR3 is 13 residues. Between the trimmed V and J ends, which lost 6 bases and 7 bases, there was a span of 13 bases. CDR3 protein: CASSRPGRNEQFF. The CDR3 nucleotides are TGTGCCAGCAGCCGTCCAGGTAGGAATGAGCAGTTCTTC.

Only one count was recorded for this clonotype. The chain has TRBV20-1 and TRBJ2-7; 7 nucleotides match TRBD1. From germline, CDR1 is DFQATT and CDR2 SNEGSKA (reference sequence). CDR3 length: 15 residues. The V gene end was trimmed by 0 bases and the J gene end by 4 bases; junction bases not matched to a gene: 9. CDR3 coding DNA: TGCAGTGCTAGAGATCCCAGACAGGGAAGTTACGAGCAGTACTTC. Translated, it gives CSARDPRQGSYEQYF.

This clonotype was seen ten or more times. The chain is built from TRBV12-3 or TRBV12-4 and TRBJ2-3; D remains unclear. The length of the CDR3 is 14 residues. The ends were cut back, 6 bases at V and 0 bases at J, with 10 bases in the middle. Here the CDR3 DNA reads TGTGCCAGCAGGGTCGGAACTAGCACAGATACGCAGTATTTT. Its translation: CASRVGTSTDTQYF.

The gene calls are TRBV3-1 and TRBJ2-7, with D perhaps TRBD2 (5 bases). CDR1 and CDR2 (germline): LGHDT, YNNKEL (reference sequence). The CDR3 spans 16 residues. Deletions cut 0 bases from V and 5 bases from J, with 17 bases between. For the CDR3, the DNA is TGTGCCAGCAGCCAAGATCTAGGAGAGGGCGGCGACGAGCAGTACTTC. Amino acid sequence: CASSQDLGEGGDEQYF.

At least ten counts were recorded for this clonotype. The J gene is TRBJ1-1, the V gene TRBV30; D call uncertain. CDR1 and CDR2 from the germline V gene are GTSNPN and SVGIG (reference sequence). Deletions cut 2 bases from V and 3 bases from J, with 10 bases between. The CDR3 spans 13 residues. Written as DNA, the CDR3 is TGTGCCTGGAGTTGGAATAGGGACACTGAAGCTTTCTTT. It translates to CAWSWNRDTEAFF.

For this clonotype: Since a much larger clone is just one base distant, this may be a read error. This chain links TRBV12-3 or TRBV12-4 with TRBJ2-3; 7 bases are shared with TRBD1. The V gene end was trimmed by 6 bases and the J gene end by 3 bases; junction bases not matched to a gene: 9. This CDR3 comprises 15 residues. The CDR3 protein is CASSQKDRTTDTQYF. The DNA of the CDR3 is TGTGCCAGCAGCCAAAAGGACAGGACGACAGATACGCAGTATTTT.

This clonotype was observed at least ten times. The chain couples TRBV6-1 to TRBJ2-7; D is undetermined. The CDR3 is made up of 14 amino acids. CDR1 is MNHNS and CDR2 is SASEGT in the germline V gene. V was trimmed by 6 bases and J by 2 bases, leaving 14 bases between them. The CDR3 is CASSDQVGTYEQYV. In DNA, the CDR3 is TGTGCCAGCAGCGACCAGGTCGGTACCTACGAGCAGTACGTC.

This clonotype was counted at least ten times. The chain joins TRBV6-1 to TRBJ2-3, with 9 bases lining up with TRBD1. The CDR3 totals 15 residues. Per the germline V gene, CDR1 is MNHNS and CDR2 is SASEGT. With V trimmed by 6 bases and J by 2 bases, 6 bases remained unmatched. In DNA, the CDR3 is TGTGCCAGCAGATCCGGACAGGGGCTCACAGATACGCAGTATTTT. Its protein product is CASRSGQGLTDTQYF.

The table lists this clonotype with many counts. V gene TRBV20-1 combines with J gene TRBJ2-1, with TRBD2 identical over 9 bases. Germline CDR1 reads DFQATT; CDR2 reads SNEGSKA (reference sequence). V lost 1 base, J lost 3 bases, and 4 bases stayed unmatched. CDR3 length: 15 amino acids. The CDR3 loop reads CSARVAGEDYNEQFF. DNA for the CDR3: TGCAGTGCTAGAGTAGCGGGAGAGGACTACAATGAGCAGTTCTTC.

This clonotype was picked up many times. This rearrangement joins TRBV2 to TRBJ2-5, with TRBD2 matching over 7 bases. The CDR3 totals 15 residues. Looked up from germline, CDR1 is SNHLY and CDR2 is FYNNEI. V dropped 6 bases and J dropped 5; count of bases not matched to a gene: 12. CDR3 sequence reads: CASRDRLARSETQYF. The CDR3 nucleotides are TGTGCCAGCAGAGATCGACTAGCTCGATCGGAGACCCAGTACTTC. Based on the CDR3 plus reference TRBV2 and TRBJ2-5, the full variable domain is EPEVTQTPSHQVTQMGQEVILRCVPISNHLYFYWYRQILGQKVEFLVSFYNNEISEKSEIFDDQFSVERPDGSNFTLKIRSTKLEDSAMYFCASRDRLARSETQYFGPGTRLLVL.